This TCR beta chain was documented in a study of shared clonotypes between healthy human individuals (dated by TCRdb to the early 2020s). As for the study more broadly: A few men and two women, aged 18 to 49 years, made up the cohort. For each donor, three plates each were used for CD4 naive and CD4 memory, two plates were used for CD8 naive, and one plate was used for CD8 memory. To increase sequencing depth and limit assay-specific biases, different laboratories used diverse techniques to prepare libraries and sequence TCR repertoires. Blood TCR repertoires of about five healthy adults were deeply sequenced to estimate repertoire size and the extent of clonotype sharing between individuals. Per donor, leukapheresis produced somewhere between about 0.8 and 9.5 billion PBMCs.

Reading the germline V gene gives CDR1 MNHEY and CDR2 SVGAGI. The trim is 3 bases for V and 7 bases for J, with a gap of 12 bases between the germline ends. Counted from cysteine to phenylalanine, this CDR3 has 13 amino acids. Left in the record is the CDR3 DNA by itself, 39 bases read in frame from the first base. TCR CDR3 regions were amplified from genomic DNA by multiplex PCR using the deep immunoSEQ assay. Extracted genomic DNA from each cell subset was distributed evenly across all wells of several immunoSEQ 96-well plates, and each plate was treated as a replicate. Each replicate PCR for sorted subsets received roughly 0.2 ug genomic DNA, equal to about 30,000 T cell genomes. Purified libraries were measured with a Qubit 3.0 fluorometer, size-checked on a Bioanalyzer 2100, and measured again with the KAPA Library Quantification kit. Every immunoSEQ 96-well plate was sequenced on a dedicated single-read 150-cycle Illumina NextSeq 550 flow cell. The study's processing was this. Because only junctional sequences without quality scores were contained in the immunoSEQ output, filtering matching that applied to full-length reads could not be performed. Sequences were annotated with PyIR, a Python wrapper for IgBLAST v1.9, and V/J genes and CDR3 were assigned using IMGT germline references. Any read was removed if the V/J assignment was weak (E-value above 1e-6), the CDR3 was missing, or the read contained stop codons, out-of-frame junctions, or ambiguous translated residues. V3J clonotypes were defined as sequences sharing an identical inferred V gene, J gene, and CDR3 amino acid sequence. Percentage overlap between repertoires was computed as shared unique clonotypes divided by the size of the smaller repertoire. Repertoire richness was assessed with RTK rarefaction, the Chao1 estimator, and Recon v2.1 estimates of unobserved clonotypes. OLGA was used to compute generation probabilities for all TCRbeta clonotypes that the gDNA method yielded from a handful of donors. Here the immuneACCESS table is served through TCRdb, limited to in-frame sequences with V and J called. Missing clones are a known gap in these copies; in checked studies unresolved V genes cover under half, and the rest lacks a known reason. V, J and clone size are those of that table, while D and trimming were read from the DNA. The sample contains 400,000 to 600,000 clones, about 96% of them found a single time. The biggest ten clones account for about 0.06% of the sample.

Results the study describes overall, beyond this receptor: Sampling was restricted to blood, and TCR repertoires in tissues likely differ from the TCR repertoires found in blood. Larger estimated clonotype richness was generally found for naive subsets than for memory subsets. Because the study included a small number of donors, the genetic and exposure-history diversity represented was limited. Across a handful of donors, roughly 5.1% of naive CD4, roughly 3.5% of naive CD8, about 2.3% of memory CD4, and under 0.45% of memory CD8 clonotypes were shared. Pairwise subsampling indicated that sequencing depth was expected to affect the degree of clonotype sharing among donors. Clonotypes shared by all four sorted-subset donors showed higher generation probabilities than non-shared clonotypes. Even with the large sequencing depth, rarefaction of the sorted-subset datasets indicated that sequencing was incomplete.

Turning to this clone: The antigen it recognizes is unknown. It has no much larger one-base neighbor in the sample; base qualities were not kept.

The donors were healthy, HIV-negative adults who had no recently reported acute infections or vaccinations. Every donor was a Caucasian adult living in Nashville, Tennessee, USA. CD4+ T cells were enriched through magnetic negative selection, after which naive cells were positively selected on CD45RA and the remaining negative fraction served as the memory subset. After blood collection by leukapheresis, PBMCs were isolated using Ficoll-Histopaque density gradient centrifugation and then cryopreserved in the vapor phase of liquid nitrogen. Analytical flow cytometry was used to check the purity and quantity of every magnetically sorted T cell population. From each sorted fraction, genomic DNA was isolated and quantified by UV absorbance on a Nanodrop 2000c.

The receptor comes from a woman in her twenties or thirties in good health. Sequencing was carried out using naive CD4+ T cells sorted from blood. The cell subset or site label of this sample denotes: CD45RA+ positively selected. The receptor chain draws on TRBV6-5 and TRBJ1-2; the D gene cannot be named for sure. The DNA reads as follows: TGTGCCAGCAGTTATTATTCACGTTCTGGCTACACCTTC. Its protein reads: CASSYYSRSGYTF.